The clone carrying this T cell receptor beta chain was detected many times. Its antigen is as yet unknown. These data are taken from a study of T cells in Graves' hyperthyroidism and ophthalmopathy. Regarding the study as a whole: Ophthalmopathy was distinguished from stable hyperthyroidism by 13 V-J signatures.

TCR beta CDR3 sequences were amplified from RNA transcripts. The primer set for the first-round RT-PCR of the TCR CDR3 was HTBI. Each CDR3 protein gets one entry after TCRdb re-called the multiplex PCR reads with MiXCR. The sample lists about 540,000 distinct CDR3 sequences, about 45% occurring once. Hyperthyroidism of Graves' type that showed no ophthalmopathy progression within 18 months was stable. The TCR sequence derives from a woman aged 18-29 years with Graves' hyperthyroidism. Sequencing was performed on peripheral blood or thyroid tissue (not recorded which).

For the CDR3, the DNA is TGTGCCACCAGCAGAGATCTCGAGAATGAAAAACTGTTTTTT. Its translation is CATSRDLENEKLFF. V and J are TRBV15 and TRBJ1-4; no reliable D call. CDR3 length: 14 residues. V gave up 0 bases and J gave up 5 bases, with 7 bases separating them. The germline CDR1 and CDR2 sequences are LNHNV and YYDKDF (reference sequence). The variable domain in full, with the rest retrieved from reference TRBV15 and TRBJ1-4, is DAMVIQNPRYQVTQFGKPVTLSCSQTLNHNVMYWYQQKSSQAPKLLFHYYDKDFNNEADTPDNFQSRRPNTSFCFLDIRSPGLGDTAMYLCATSRDLENEKLFFGSGTQLSVL.